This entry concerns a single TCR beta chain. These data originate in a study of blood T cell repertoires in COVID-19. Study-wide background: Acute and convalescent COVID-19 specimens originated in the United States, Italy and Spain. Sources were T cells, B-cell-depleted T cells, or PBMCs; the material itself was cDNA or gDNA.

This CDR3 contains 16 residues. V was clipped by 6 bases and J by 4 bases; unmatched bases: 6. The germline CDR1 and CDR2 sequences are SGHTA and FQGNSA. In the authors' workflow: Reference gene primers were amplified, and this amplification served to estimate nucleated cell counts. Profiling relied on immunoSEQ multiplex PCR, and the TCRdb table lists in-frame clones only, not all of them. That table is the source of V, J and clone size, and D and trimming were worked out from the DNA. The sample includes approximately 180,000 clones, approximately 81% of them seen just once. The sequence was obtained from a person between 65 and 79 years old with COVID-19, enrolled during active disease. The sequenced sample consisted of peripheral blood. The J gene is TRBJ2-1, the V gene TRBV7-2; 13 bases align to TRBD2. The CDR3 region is CASRQGTSGTYNEQFF. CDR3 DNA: TGTGCCAGCAGACAGGGGACTAGCGGGACGTACAATGAGCAGTTCTTC.